A selection of T cell receptor beta chains follows, all from one sample in a study of blood T cell repertoires in COVID-19. The data were produced by immunoSEQ multiplex PCR, yet TCRdb's version contains in-frame clones alone and is incomplete. The sample records roughly 97,000 clones, about 90% being singletons. Sequencing was done on a sample of peripheral blood. The receptors come from a human donor in a cohort sampled during active COVID-19. The CDR3 runs from the conserved cysteine through the conserved F or W. Fields, in order: D gene, CDR3 length, J gene, V gene, clone size, CDR3 protein, CDR3 DNA. D genes are given only for firm matches. The size of a clone is reported for some rows only, either as once, few or many, or as a class for expanded clones.

d_gene: TRBD2
len: 18
j_gene: TRBJ2-1
v_gene: TRBV6-6
abundance: NA
CDR3aa: CASSPRIGAGVSYNEQFF
CDR3nt: TGTGCCAGCAGTCCAAGGATAGGGGCGGGAGTTTCCTACAATGAGCAGTTCTTC

d_gene: NA
len: 14
j_gene: TRBJ1-4
v_gene: TRBV19
abundance: NA
CDR3aa: CASSFQTSNEKLFF
CDR3nt: TGTGCCAGTAGTTTCCAGACATCTAATGAAAAACTGTTTTTT

d_gene: TRBD1
len: 15
j_gene: TRBJ2-5
v_gene: TRBV6-5
abundance: NA
CDR3aa: CASSSWDSREETQYF
CDR3nt: TGTGCCAGCAGTTCGTGGGACAGTCGGGAAGAGACCCAGTACTTC

d_gene: TRBD2
len: 11
j_gene: TRBJ2-7
v_gene: TRBV20-1
abundance: once
CDR3aa: CSASGGGEQYF
CDR3nt: TGCAGTGCTAGTGGGGGGGGCGAGCAGTACTTC

d_gene: TRBD1
len: 14
j_gene: TRBJ2-3
v_gene: TRBV6-5
abundance: NA
CDR3aa: CASEVTGDADTQYF
CDR3nt: TGTGCCAGCGAGGTAACAGGGGATGCAGATACGCAGTATTTT

d_gene: TRBD1
len: 17
j_gene: TRBJ2-6
v_gene: TRBV2
abundance: NA
CDR3aa: CASSVQGALTGANVLTF
CDR3nt: TGTGCCAGCAGTGTACAGGGGGCGCTTACTGGGGCCAACGTCCTGACTTTC

d_gene: NA
len: 13
j_gene: TRBJ2-7
v_gene: TRBV5-6
abundance: NA
CDR3aa: CATLAGGVGEQYF
CDR3nt: TGTGCCACCCTGGCCGGGGGAGTGGGGGAGCAGTACTTC

d_gene: NA
len: 14
j_gene: TRBJ1-2
v_gene: TRBV10-3
abundance: NA
CDR3aa: CAISEGEGSRGYTF
CDR3nt: TGTGCCATCAGTGAGGGGGAAGGGAGCAGGGGCTACACCTTC

d_gene: NA
len: 13
j_gene: TRBJ1-1
v_gene: TRBV7-3
abundance: NA
CDR3aa: CASSLTPPAEAFF
CDR3nt: TGTGCCAGCAGCTTAACCCCCCCGGCTGAAGCTTTCTTT

d_gene: NA
len: 15
j_gene: TRBJ1-5
v_gene: TRBV3-1/TRBV3-2
abundance: NA
CDR3aa: CASSQDPQGGQPQHF
CDR3nt: TGTGCCAGCAGCCAAGATCCCCAGGGCGGTCAGCCCCAGCATTTT

d_gene: NA
len: 12
j_gene: TRBJ2-1
v_gene: TRBV5-4
abundance: NA
CDR3aa: CASSLVNNEQFF
CDR3nt: TGTGCCAGCAGCTTGGTAAACAATGAGCAGTTCTTC

d_gene: TRBD2
len: 17
j_gene: TRBJ2-7
v_gene: TRBV3-1/TRBV3-2
abundance: NA
CDR3aa: CASSRSGGGGSSYEQYF
CDR3nt: TGTGCCAGCAGCCGAAGCGGGGGGGGCGGGAGTTCCTACGAGCAGTACTTC

d_gene: NA
len: 18
j_gene: TRBJ2-7
v_gene: TRBV21-1
abundance: NA
CDR3aa: CASSKEGGCPDHSYEQYF
CDR3nt: TGTGCCAGCAGCAAAGAAGGAGGGTGCCCCGACCACTCCTACGAGCAGTACTTC

d_gene: TRBD2
len: 18
j_gene: TRBJ2-3
v_gene: TRBV4-1
abundance: NA
CDR3aa: CASSPEGPGLAGLDTQYF
CDR3nt: TGCGCCAGCAGCCCAGAGGGACCGGGACTAGCGGGACTAGATACGCAGTATTTT

d_gene: NA
len: 15
j_gene: TRBJ1-1
v_gene: TRBV19
abundance: NA
CDR3aa: CASSEIGGMNTEAFF
CDR3nt: TGTGCCAGTAGTGAAATTGGCGGCATGAACACTGAAGCTTTCTTT

d_gene: TRBD1
len: 14
j_gene: TRBJ2-7
v_gene: TRBV18
abundance: NA
CDR3aa: CASSPPGQAYEQYF
CDR3nt: TGTGCCAGCTCACCACCCGGACAGGCCTACGAGCAGTACTTC

d_gene: NA
len: 14
j_gene: TRBJ2-1
v_gene: TRBV6-5
abundance: once
CDR3aa: CASSYSIRPGEQFF
CDR3nt: TGTGCCAGCAGTTACTCGATCAGGCCGGGGGAGCAGTTCTTC

d_gene: TRBD2
len: 16
j_gene: TRBJ2-3
v_gene: TRBV7-6
abundance: once
CDR3aa: CASSFGLAGSTDTQYF
CDR3nt: TGTGCCAGCAGCTTCGGACTAGCGGGGAGCACAGATACGCAGTATTTT

d_gene: TRBD2
len: 14
j_gene: TRBJ2-3
v_gene: TRBV7-3
abundance: NA
CDR3aa: CASQRGRSTDTQYF
CDR3nt: TGTGCCAGCCAGCGGGGGCGAAGCACAGATACGCAGTATTTT

d_gene: TRBD1
len: 16
j_gene: TRBJ2-7
v_gene: TRBV7-8
abundance: NA
CDR3aa: CASSLLVAGGGYEQYF
CDR3nt: TGTGCCAGCAGCTTACTCGTGGCAGGGGGTGGCTACGAGCAGTACTTC

d_gene: TRBD1
len: 13
j_gene: TRBJ1-1
v_gene: TRBV28
abundance: NA
CDR3aa: CASSSRQGAEAFF
CDR3nt: TGTGCCAGCAGTTCCCGACAGGGAGCTGAAGCTTTCTTT

d_gene: TRBD2
len: 18
j_gene: TRBJ2-3
v_gene: TRBV3-1/TRBV3-2
abundance: NA
CDR3aa: CASSQPHLLAGVPDTQYF
CDR3nt: TGTGCCAGCAGCCAACCCCACCTACTAGCGGGAGTACCAGATACGCAGTATTTT

d_gene: NA
len: 13
j_gene: TRBJ1-4
v_gene: TRBV6-1
abundance: NA
CDR3aa: CASSDRINEKLFF
CDR3nt: TGTGCCAGCAGTGACAGGATTAATGAAAAACTGTTTTTT

d_gene: TRBD1
len: 16
j_gene: TRBJ1-5
v_gene: TRBV3-1/TRBV3-2
abundance: few
CDR3aa: CASSQMDRYSNQPQHF
CDR3nt: TGTGCCAGCAGCCAAATGGACAGGTATAGCAATCAGCCCCAGCATTTT

d_gene: NA
len: 13
j_gene: TRBJ2-5
v_gene: TRBV29-1
abundance: NA
CDR3aa: CSVEDTGYGTQYF
CDR3nt: TGCAGCGTTGAAGACACAGGGTACGGGACCCAGTACTTC

d_gene: NA
len: 15
j_gene: TRBJ2-3
v_gene: TRBV3-1/TRBV3-2
abundance: once
CDR3aa: CASSQDYARTDTQYF
CDR3nt: TGTGCCAGCAGCCAAGACTACGCTAGGACAGATACGCAGTATTTT

d_gene: TRBD2
len: 16
j_gene: TRBJ2-1
v_gene: TRBV9
abundance: once
CDR3aa: CASSAGAGGYYNEQFF
CDR3nt: TGTGCCAGCAGCGCTGGGGCGGGAGGGTACTACAATGAGCAGTTCTTC

d_gene: NA
len: 17
j_gene: TRBJ2-3
v_gene: TRBV11-2
abundance: NA
CDR3aa: CASSLGDAGLSTDTQYF
CDR3nt: TGTGCCAGCAGCTTAGGGGATGCGGGCCTTAGCACAGATACGCAGTATTTT

d_gene: TRBD2
len: 15
j_gene: TRBJ2-1
v_gene: TRBV10-2
abundance: NA
CDR3aa: CASSESAGGYNEQFF
CDR3nt: TGCGCCAGCAGTGAATCAGCGGGAGGCTACAATGAGCAGTTCTTC

d_gene: TRBD2
len: 16
j_gene: TRBJ2-1
v_gene: TRBV28
abundance: NA
CDR3aa: CASSLVLAGKGNEQFF
CDR3nt: TGTGCCAGCAGTTTAGTACTAGCGGGTAAAGGCAATGAGCAGTTCTTC

d_gene: NA
len: 15
j_gene: TRBJ2-7
v_gene: TRBV20-1
abundance: NA
CDR3aa: CSASGLRASWSEQYF
CDR3nt: TGCAGTGCTAGTGGTTTGCGGGCTAGTTGGTCCGAGCAGTACTTC

d_gene: NA
len: 14
j_gene: TRBJ1-1
v_gene: TRBV7-2
abundance: NA
CDR3aa: CASSLRGLSAEAFF
CDR3nt: TGTGCCAGCAGCCTCAGGGGATTGAGCGCTGAAGCTTTCTTT

d_gene: NA
len: 16
j_gene: TRBJ2-2
v_gene: TRBV9
abundance: NA
CDR3aa: CASSGRTAGSPGELFF
CDR3nt: TGTGCCAGCAGCGGAAGGACGGCGGGGAGCCCCGGGGAGCTGTTTTTT

d_gene: NA
len: 16
j_gene: TRBJ2-2
v_gene: TRBV7-2
abundance: NA
CDR3aa: CASSLIRGLTTGELFF
CDR3nt: TGTGCCAGCAGCTTAATTAGGGGCCTGACCACCGGGGAGCTGTTTTTT

d_gene: TRBD2
len: 16
j_gene: TRBJ2-7
v_gene: TRBV3-1/TRBV3-2
abundance: few
CDR3aa: CASSQASSGKVGEQYF
CDR3nt: TGTGCCAGCAGCCAAGCTAGTAGCGGGAAGGTTGGGGAGCAGTACTTC

d_gene: TRBD2
len: 16
j_gene: TRBJ2-5
v_gene: TRBV7-8
abundance: NA
CDR3aa: CASSLAPGGAIETQYF
CDR3nt: TGTGCCAGCAGCTTAGCCCCGGGAGGCGCCATAGAGACCCAGTACTTC

d_gene: TRBD2
len: 16
j_gene: TRBJ2-1
v_gene: TRBV3-1/TRBV3-2
abundance: NA
CDR3aa: CASSQLAGVSYNEQFF
CDR3nt: TGTGCCAGCAGCCAGTTAGCGGGAGTTTCCTACAATGAGCAGTTCTTC

d_gene: TRBD1
len: 15
j_gene: TRBJ1-6
v_gene: TRBV18
abundance: NA
CDR3aa: CASSRARDRSSPLHF
CDR3nt: TGTGCCAGCTCCCGGGCGCGGGACAGGTCGTCACCCCTCCACTTT

d_gene: NA
len: 14
j_gene: TRBJ2-7
v_gene: TRBV18
abundance: NA
CDR3aa: CASSPQQGSYEQYF
CDR3nt: TGTGCCAGCTCACCCCAACAGGGCTCCTACGAGCAGTACTTC

d_gene: NA
len: 18
j_gene: TRBJ1-3
v_gene: TRBV5-1
abundance: NA
CDR3aa: CASSMSWGQLNSGNTIYF
CDR3nt: TGCGCCAGCAGCATGTCCTGGGGCCAACTTAACTCTGGAAACACCATATATTTT